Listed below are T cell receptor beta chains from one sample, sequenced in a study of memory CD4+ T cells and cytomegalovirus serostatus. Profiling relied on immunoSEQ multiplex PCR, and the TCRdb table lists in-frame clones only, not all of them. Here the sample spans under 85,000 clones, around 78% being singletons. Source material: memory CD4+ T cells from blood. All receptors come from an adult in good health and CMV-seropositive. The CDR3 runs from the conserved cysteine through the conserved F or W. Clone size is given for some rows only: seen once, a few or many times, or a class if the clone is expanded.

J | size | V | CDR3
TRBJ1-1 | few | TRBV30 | CAWSLNQGLEAFF
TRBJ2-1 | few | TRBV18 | CASSPPRGGGPPNEQFF
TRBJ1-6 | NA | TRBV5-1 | CASSPDRLGGSPLHF
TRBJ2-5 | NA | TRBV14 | CASSQDGLGRTQYF
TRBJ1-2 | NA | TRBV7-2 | CASSLGFRDYGYTF
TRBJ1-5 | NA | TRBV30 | CAWSGHGTNNQPQHF
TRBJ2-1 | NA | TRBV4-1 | CASSQVESGGASEQFF
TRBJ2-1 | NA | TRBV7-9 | CASSLRYEQFF
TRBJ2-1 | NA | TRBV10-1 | CASGGRFYNEQFF
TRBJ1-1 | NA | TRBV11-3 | CASSSQGASTEAFF
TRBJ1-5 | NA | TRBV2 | CASSERGFGQPQHF
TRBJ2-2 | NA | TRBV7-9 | CASSLLMGVTGELFF
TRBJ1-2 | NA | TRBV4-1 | CASSQEQGLGYTF
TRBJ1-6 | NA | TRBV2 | CASSVGARPLHF
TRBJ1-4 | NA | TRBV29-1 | CSVASLLTGDEKLFF
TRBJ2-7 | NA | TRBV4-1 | CASSLRDRDEQYF
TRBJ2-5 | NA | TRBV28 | CASSSPTLTQETQYF
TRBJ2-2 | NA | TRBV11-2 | CASLGVGVNTGELFF
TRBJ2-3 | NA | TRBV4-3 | CASSQGTYGLAGDTQYF
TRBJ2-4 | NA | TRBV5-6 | CASSLAVGVLAKNIQYF
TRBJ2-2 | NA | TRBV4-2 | CASSRIPGLQPNTGELFF
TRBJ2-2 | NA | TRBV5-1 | CASSLSDTQTGELFF
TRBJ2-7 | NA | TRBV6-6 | CASSPSPGGREQYF
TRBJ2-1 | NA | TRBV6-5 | CASQVRNEQFF
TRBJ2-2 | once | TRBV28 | CASSSLAGRGGTGELFF